This TCR beta chain was sequenced in a study of patients and donors after allogeneic stem cell transplantation. This clonotype has a handful of counts. TCRdb re-analysed the RT-PCR reads in MiXCR, keeping a single row per CDR3 protein. The table lists roughly 960,000 distinct CDR3 sequences, roughly 18% of them singletons. V was shortened by 7 bases and J by 7 bases, with 11 bases between the two germline ends. Germline V gene data show CDR1 as SEHNR and CDR2 as FQNEAQ (reference sequence). The CDR3 consists of 12 residues. Sequenced: blood, either unsorted or a sorted T cell fraction (not recorded which). This sequence originates from a human donor who was either an allogeneic HSCT recipient or a stem cell or donor lymphocyte infusion donor (not recorded which). It is not recorded whose cells these are; they may come from a transplant donor. The genes are TRBV7-9 and TRBJ2-1; TRBD2 is a possible D gene (6 bases). DNA of the CDR3: TGTGCCAGCAACCACGGAGGGAATGAGCAGTTCTTC. It translates to CASNHGGNEQFF. The entire variable domain, with the rest obtained from reference TRBV7-9 and TRBJ2-1, is as follows: DTGVSQNPRHKITKRGQNVTFRCDPISEHNRLYWYRQTLGQGPEFLTYFQNEAQLEKSRLLSDRFSAERPKGSFSTLEIQRTEQGDSAMYLCASNHGGNEQFFGPGTRLTVL.